This T cell receptor (beta chain) was identified in a study of T-cell reconstitution after alpha-beta-depleted transplantation in children. This CDR3 has 14 amino acids. Trimming took 5 bases from V and 2 from J; bases not matched to a gene: 5. The library targeted TCRbeta and was prepared with unique molecular identifiers. MiXCR, run by TCRdb on the PCR reads, gives a single entry per CDR3 protein. The table shows a few hundred thousand distinct CDR3 sequences, with about a tenth occurring only once. The chain employs TRBV12-3 or TRBV12-4 and TRBJ2-7; 8 bases fit TRBD2. The TCR originated in a human donor who donated a stem cell graft to a child with acute lymphoblastic leukemia. The starting material was PBMCs from the stem cell graft donor, obtained from the stem cell graft. The CDR3 DNA follows: TGTGCCAGCAGTCGGAGAGCGGGAGCCTACGAGCAGTACTTC. Amino acids: CASSRRAGAYEQYF.